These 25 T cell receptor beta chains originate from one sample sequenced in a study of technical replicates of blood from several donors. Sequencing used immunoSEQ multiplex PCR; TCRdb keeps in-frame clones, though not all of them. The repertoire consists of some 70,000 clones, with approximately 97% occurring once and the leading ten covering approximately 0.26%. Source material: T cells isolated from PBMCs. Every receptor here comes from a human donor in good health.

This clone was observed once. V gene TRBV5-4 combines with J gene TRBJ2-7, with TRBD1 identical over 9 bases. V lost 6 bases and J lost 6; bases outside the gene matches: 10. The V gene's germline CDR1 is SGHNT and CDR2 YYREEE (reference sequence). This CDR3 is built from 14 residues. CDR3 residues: CASTLGTGSSEQYF. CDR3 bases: TGTGCCAGCACCCTCGGGACAGGGAGTAGCGAGCAGTACTTC.

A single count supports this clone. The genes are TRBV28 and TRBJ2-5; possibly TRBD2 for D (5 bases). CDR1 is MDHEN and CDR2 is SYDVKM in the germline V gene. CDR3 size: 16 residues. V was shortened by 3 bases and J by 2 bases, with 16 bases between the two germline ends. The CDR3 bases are TGTGCCAGCAGTTTCCGGGTCGGACTCCCTCAAGAGACCCAGTACTTC. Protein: CASSFRVGLPQETQYF.

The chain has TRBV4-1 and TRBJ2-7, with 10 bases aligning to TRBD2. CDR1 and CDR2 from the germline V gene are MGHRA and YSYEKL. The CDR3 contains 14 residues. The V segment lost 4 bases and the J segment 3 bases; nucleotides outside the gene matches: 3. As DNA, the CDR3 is TGCGCCAGCAGCCCTAGCGGGAGCCTCTACGAGCAGTACTTC. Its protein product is CASSPSGSLYEQYF.

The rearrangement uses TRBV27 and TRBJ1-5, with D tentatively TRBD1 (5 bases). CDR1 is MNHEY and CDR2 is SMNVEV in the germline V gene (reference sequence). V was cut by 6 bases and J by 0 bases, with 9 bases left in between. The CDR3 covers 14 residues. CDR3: CASRGPASNQPQHF. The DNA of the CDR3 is TGTGCCAGCAGGGGGCCGGCTAGCAATCAGCCCCAGCATTTT.

Here the CDR3 reads CASSHTGTGVCYEQYF. CDR3 DNA sequence: TGTGCCAGCAGCCACACAGGGACAGGGGTTTGCTACGAGCAGTACTTC. The chain couples TRBV14 to TRBJ2-7; TRBD1 aligns across 10 bases. V lost 3 bases, J lost 3 bases, and 8 bases stayed unmatched. CDR1 is SGHDN and CDR2 is FVKESK in the germline V gene. This CDR3 comprises 16 residues. The full variable domain, rest sourced from reference TRBV14 and TRBJ2-7, is EAGVTQFPSHSVIEKGQTVTLRCDPISGHDNLYWYRRVMGKEIKFLLHFVKESKQDESGMPNNRFLAERTGGTYSTLKVQPAELEDSGVYFCASSHTGTGVCYEQYFGPGTRLTVT.

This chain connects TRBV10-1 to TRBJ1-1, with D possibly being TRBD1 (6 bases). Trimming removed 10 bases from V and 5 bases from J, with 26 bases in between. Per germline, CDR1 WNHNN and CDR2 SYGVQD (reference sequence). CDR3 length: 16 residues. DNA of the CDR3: TGCGCCAAATCGTTCCGACCTGCGGGGGGCAATACTGAAGCTTTCTTT. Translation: CAKSFRPAGGNTEAFF.

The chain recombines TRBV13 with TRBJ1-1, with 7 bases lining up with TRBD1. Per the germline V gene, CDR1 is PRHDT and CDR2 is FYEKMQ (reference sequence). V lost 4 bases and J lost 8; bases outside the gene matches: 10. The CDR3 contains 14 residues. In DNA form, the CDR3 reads TGTGCCAGCAGCTCCCGAGGAGGGGGCGAGGAAGCTTTCTTT. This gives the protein CASSSRGGGEEAFF.

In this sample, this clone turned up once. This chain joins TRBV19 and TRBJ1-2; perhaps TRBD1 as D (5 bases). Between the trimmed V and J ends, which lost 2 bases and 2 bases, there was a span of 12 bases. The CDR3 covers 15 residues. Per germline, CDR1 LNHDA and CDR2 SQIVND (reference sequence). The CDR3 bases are TGTGCCAGTAGTATATTGGCGACAGCGAACTATGGCTACACCTTC. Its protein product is CASSILATANYGYTF.

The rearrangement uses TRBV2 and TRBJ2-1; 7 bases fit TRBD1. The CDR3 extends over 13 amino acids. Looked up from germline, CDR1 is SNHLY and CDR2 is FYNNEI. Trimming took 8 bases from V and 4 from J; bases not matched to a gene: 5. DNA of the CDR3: TGTGCCAGCCGGGACAGCCTTTACAATGAGCAGTTCTTC. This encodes CASRDSLYNEQFF.

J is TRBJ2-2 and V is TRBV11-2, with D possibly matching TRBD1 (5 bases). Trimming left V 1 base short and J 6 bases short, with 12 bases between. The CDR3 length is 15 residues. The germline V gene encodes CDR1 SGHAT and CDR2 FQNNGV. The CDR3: CASSLGRDPPGELFF. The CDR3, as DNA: TGTGCCAGCAGCTTAGGCAGGGATCCACCCGGGGAGCTGTTTTTT.

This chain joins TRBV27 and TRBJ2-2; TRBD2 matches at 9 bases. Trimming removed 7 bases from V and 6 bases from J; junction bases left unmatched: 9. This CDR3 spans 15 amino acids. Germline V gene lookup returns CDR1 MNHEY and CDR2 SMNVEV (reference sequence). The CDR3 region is CASTIAGVYPGELFF. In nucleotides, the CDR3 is TGTGCCAGCACGATAGCGGGAGTGTACCCCGGGGAGCTGTTTTTT.

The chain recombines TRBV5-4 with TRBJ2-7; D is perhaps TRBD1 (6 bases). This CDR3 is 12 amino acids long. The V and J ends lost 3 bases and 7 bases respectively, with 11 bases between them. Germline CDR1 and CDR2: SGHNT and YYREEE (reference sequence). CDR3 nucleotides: TGTGCCAGCAGCTGGTTTAGGGGGGAGCAGTACTTC. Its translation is CASSWFRGEQYF.

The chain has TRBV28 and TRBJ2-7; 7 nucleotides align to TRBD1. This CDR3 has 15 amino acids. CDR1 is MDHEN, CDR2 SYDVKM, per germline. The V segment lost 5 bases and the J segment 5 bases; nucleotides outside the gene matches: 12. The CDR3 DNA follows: TGTGCCAGCAGTCTTATCTCCGGGACAGCCCACGAGCAGTACTTC. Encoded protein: CASSLISGTAHEQYF.

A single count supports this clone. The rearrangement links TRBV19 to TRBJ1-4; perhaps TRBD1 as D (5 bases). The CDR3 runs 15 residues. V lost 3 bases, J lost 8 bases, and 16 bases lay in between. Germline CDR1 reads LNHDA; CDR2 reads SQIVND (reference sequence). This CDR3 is CASSIFGGDGEKLFF. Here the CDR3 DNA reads TGTGCCAGTAGTATTTTTGGGGGGGACGGGGAAAAACTGTTTTTT.

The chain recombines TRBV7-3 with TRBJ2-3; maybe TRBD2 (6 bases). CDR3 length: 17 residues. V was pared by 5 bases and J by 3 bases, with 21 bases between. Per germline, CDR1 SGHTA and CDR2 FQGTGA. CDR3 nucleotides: TGTGCCAGCAGCCGAGGTTGGGGTAGCGGAAGGACAGATACGCAGTATTTT. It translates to CASSRGWGSGRTDTQYF. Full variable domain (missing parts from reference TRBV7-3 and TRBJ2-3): GAGVSQTPSNKVTEKGKYVELRCDPISGHTALYWYRQSLGQGPEFLIYFQGTGAADDSGLPNDRFFAVRPEGSVSTLKIQRTERGDSAVYLCASSRGWGSGRTDTQYFGPGTRLTVL.

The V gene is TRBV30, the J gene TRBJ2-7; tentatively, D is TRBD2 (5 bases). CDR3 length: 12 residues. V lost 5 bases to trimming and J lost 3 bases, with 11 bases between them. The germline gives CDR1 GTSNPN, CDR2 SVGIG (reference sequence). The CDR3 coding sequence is TGTGCCTGGGCACGAGGGTTCTACGAGCAGTACTTC. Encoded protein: CAWARGFYEQYF.

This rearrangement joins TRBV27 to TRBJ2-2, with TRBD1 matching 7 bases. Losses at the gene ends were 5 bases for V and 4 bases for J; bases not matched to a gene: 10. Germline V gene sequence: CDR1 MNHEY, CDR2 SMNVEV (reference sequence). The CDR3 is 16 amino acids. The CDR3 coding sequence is TGTGCCAGCAGTCTCGACAGGGCCCCGGGCACCGGGGAGCTGTTTTTT. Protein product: CASSLDRAPGTGELFF.

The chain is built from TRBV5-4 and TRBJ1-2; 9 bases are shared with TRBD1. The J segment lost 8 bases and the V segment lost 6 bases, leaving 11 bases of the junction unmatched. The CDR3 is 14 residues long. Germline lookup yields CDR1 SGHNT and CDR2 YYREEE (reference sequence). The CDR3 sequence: CASTYGTGRQGYTF. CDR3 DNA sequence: TGTGCCAGCACCTATGGGACAGGGCGCCAGGGCTACACCTTC.

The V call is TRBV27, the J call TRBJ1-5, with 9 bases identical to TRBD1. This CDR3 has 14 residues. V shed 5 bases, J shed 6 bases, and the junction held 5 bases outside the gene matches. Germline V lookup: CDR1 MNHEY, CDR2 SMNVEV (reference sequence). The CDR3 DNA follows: TGTGCCAGCAGTCTAACAGGGGGCTTTCAGCCCCAGCATTTT. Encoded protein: CASSLTGGFQPQHF.

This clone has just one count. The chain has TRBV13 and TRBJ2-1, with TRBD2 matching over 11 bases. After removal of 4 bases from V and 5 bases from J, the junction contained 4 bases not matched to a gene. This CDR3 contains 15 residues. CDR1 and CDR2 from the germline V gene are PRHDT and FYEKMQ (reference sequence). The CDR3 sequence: CASSYGTSGDNEQFF. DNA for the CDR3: TGTGCCAGCAGCTACGGGACTAGCGGCGACAATGAGCAGTTCTTC.

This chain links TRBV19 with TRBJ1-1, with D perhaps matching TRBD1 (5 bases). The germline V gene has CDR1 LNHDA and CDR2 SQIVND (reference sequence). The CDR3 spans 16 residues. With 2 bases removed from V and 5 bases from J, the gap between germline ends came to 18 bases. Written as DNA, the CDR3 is TGTGCCAGTAGTATACTTCTCTACGTGGGGCTGACTGAAGCTTTCTTT. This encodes CASSILLYVGLTEAFF.

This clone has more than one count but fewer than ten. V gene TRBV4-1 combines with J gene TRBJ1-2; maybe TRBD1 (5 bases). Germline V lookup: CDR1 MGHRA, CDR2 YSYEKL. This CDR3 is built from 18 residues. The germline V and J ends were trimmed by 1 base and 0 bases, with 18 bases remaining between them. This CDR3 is CASSQGIRLTDTNYGYTF. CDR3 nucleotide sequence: TGCGCCAGCAGCCAAGGTATCCGACTGACAGACACTAACTATGGCTACACCTTC.

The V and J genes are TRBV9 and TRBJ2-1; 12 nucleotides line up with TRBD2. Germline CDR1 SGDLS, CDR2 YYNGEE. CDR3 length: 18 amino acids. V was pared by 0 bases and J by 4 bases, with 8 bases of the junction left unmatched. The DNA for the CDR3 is TGTGCCAGCAGCGTAGGGCTAGCGGGAGGGCCGGTTTACAATGAGCAGTTCTTC. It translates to CASSVGLAGGPVYNEQFF.

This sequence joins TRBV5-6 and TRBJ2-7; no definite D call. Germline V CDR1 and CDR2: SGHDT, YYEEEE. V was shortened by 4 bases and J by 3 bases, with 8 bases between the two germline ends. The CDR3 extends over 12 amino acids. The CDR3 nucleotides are TGTGCCAGCAGCGTGACTGTCTACGAGCAGTACTTC. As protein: CASSVTVYEQYF.

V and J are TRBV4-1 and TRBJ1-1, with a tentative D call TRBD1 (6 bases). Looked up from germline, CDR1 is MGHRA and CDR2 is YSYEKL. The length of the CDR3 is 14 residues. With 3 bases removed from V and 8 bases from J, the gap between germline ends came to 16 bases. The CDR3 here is CASSHKTGGIEAFF. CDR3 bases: TGCGCCAGCAGCCACAAGACAGGCGGTATAGAAGCTTTCTTT.